This TCR beta chain derives from a study of blood T cell repertoires in COVID-19. On the study more broadly: The study drew acute and convalescent COVID-19 samples from the United States, Italy and Spain. In each case, the material was cDNA or gDNA derived from T cells, B-cell-depleted T cells, or PBMCs.

In the original analysis: Reference gene primer amplification yielded estimated nucleated cell counts. Clones were read by immunoSEQ multiplex PCR, and TCRdb kept only the in-frame ones, dropping some. V and J calls and clone size are as listed in that table; D and trimming were resolved from the DNA. Of fewer than 45,000 clones listed, around four fifths are singletons. There are 12 residues in the CDR3. V lost 3 bases to trimming and J lost 3 bases, with 7 bases between them. In germline, CDR1 is SGHNT, CDR2 YYREEE (reference sequence). Specimen: peripheral blood. V and J are TRBV5-4 and TRBJ2-7, with D perhaps TRBD2 (5 bases). The TCR comes from a man aged 50-59 years with active COVID-19. The CDR3 reads CASSSGSYEQYF. CDR3 coding DNA: TGTGCCAGCAGCTCGGGGAGCTACGAGCAGTACTTC.